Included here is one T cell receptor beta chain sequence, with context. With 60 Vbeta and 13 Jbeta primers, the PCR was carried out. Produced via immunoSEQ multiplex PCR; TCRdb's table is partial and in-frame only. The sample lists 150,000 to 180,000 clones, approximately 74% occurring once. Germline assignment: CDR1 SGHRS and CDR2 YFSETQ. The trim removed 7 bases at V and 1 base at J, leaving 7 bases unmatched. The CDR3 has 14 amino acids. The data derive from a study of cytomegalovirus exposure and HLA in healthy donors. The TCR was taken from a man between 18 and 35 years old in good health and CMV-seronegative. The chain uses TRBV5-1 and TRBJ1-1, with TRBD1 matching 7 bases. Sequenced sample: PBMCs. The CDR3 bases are TGCGCCAGCGACCCACAGGGGCCGAACACTGAAGCTTTCTTT. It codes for CASDPQGPNTEAFF.